This T cell receptor beta chain emerged from a study of cytomegalovirus exposure and HLA in healthy donors. The study's findings and limits: Many donors shared some public TCRs, even though most TCR sequences were rare. Specific recognition of CMV antigens was confirmed in vitro for a few chains (all CMV-associated). Researchers catalogued approximately 170 TCR beta chains as cytomegalovirus-associated.

The table lists this clone with a few counts. Its cognate antigen is unknown. Sequencing was performed with immunoSEQ multiplex PCR; in TCRdb, only in-frame clones are kept and a portion is missing. This sample has around 250,000 clones, with almost 90% found just once. Separate from the roughly 700-subject first cohort, the 120-subject validation cohort was the one that the donors belonged to. The CDR3 sequence is 15 residues long. Looked up from germline, CDR1 is SEHNR and CDR2 is FQNEAQ (reference sequence). V lost 1 base, J lost 1 base, and 10 bases lay in between. The receptor was derived from a woman aged 18 to 35 in good health and CMV-seronegative. The sequenced sample was PBMCs. The chain carries TRBV7-9 and TRBJ1-1; maybe TRBD1 (6 bases). In nucleotides, the CDR3 is TGTGCCAGCAGCTTAGACGGGACACCGAACACTGAAGCTTTCTTT. Translated, it gives CASSLDGTPNTEAFF.